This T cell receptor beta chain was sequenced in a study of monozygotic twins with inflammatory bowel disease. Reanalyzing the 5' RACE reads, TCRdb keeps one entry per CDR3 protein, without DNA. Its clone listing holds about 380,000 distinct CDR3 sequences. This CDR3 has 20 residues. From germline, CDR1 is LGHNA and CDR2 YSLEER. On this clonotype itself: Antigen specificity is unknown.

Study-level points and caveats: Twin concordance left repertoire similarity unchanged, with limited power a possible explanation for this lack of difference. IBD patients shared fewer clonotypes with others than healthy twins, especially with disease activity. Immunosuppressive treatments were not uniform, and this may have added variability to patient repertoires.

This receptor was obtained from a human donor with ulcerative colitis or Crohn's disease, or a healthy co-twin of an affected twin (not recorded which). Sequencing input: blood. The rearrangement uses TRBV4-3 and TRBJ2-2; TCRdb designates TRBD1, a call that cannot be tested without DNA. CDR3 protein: CASSQDTGGRMVKGVGELFF.